Below are 5 T cell receptor beta chains sequenced from a single sample in a study of technical replicates of blood from a handful of donors. Clones were read by immunoSEQ multiplex PCR, and TCRdb kept only the in-frame ones, dropping some. The sample includes approximately 79,000 clones, around nine tenths of them seen just once. Input material: T cells isolated from PBMCs. The source of these receptors is a human donor in good health.

The V and J genes are TRBV11-2 and TRBJ2-7, with TRBD1 identical over 9 bases. Germline V gene sequence: CDR1 SGHAT, CDR2 FQNNGV. J was trimmed by 4 bases and V by 2 bases; bases with no gene match: 15. The CDR3 runs 18 residues. CDR3 residues: CASSLPPRVTGGGYEQYF. The CDR3 DNA reads TGTGCCAGCAGCTTACCTCCACGGGTGACAGGGGGGGGTTACGAGCAGTACTTC. The variable domain in full, with the rest retrieved from reference TRBV11-2 and TRBJ2-7, is EAGVAQSPRYKIIEKRQSVAFWCNPISGHATLYWYQQILGQGPKLLIQFQNNGVVDDSQLPKDRFSAERLKGVDSTLKIQPAKLEDSAVYLCASSLPPRVTGGGYEQYFGPGTRLTVT.

CDR3 in amino acids: CASSLGSSNQPQHF. In DNA form, the CDR3 reads TGTGCCAGCAGCTTGGGTAGTAGCAATCAGCCCCAGCATTTT. J is TRBJ1-5 and V is TRBV5-6; D remains unclear. Trimming removed 0 bases at V and 0 bases at J, with 4 bases between. In germline, CDR1 is SGHDT, CDR2 YYEEEE. This CDR3 region has 14 residues.

The CDR3 DNA reads as TGTGCCAGCAGCTTGGGGGGGGAGTACTACAATGAGCAGTTCTTC. This translates into CASSLGGEYYNEQFF. This chain links TRBV5-4 with TRBJ2-1, with TRBD2 as a possible D gene (6 bases). CDR3 length: 15 amino acids. Germline CDR1 reads SGHNT; CDR2 reads YYREEE (reference sequence). The V gene lost 0 bases and the J gene lost 3 bases, with 10 bases spanning the gap.

This chain connects TRBV19 to TRBJ2-1, with 12 bases matching TRBD2. Unmatched junction bases numbered 8, after V lost 4 bases and J lost 4 bases. The V gene's germline CDR1 is LNHDA and CDR2 SQIVND (reference sequence). The CDR3 contains 17 residues. The CDR3 protein is CASSNGLAGTIYNEQFF. CDR3 sequence (DNA): TGTGCCAGTAGTAACGGACTAGCGGGGACCATTTACAATGAGCAGTTCTTC.

This chain connects TRBV6-6 to TRBJ1-1, with D possibly being TRBD1 (6 bases). V lost 2 bases and J lost 4, with 8 bases in between. This CDR3 is built from 13 residues. Germline CDR1 is MNHNY and CDR2 is SVGAGI (reference sequence). Here the CDR3 DNA reads TGTGCCAGCAGTTACGACAGGACCACTGAAGCTTTCTTT. Its translation: CASSYDRTTEAFF.